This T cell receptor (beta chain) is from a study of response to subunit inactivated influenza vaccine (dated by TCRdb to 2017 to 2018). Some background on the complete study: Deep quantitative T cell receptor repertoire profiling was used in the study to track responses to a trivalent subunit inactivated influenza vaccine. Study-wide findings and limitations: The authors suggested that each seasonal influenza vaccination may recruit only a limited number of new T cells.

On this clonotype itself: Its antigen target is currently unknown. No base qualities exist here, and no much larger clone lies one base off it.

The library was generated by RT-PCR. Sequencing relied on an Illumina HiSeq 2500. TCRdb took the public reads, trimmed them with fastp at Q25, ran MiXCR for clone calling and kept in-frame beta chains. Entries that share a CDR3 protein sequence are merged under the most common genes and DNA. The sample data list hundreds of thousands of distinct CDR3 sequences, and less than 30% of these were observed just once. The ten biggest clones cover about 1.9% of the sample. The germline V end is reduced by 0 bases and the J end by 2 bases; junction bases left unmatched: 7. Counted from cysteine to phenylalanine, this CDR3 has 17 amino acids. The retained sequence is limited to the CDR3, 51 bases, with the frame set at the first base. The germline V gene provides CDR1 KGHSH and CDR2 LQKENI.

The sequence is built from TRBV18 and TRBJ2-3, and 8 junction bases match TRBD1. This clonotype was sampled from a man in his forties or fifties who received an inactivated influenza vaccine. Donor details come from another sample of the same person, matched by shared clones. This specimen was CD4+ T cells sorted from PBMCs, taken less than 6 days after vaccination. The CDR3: CASSPPFGTGPTDTQYF. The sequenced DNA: TGTGCCAGCTCACCACCGTTCGGGACAGGACCCACAGATACGCAGTATTTT.